Sequencing of this T cell receptor beta chain was carried out in a study of PD-1 blockade in classical Hodgkin lymphoma. Using immunoSEQ multiplex PCR, the repertoire was profiled, and TCRdb retains in-frame clones only, with some absent. The table records 55,000 to 60,000 clones, approximately 90% of them present only once. Between the trimmed V and J ends, which lost 4 bases and 5 bases, there was a span of 18 bases. Germline CDR1 is SGHRS and CDR2 is YFSETQ. This CDR3 spans 16 amino acids. The patients all showed relapse after autologous stem cell transplantation, while their brentuximab vedotin exposure varied. The sample holds one count of this clone.

This sequence was found in a human donor with classical Hodgkin lymphoma. The chain combines TRBV5-1 with TRBJ1-4; D gene ambiguous. The sequencing here drew on peripheral blood mononuclear cells (PBMCs), taken before the second cycle of nivolumab. The CDR3 loop is CASSPGLLMGNEKLFF. The CDR3 nucleotides are TGCGCCAGCAGCCCCGGACTCCTAATGGGGAATGAAAAACTGTTTTTT.